This TCR beta chain emerged from a study of spatial heterogeneity in lung cancer. Study outcomes and limitations: Resection saw ubiquitous expanded tumor TCRs appear in blood more than follow-up did.

Every individual TCR cDNA molecule carried its own unique molecular identifier, which allowed correction of PCR and sequencing errors. One entry per CDR3 protein, called by TCRdb with MiXCR from the 5' RACE reads. The repertoire holds tens of thousands of distinct CDR3 sequences, with 4.6% as singletons. V shed 4 bases and J 4 bases; nucleotides not matched to a gene: 11. Germline-derived CDR1 and CDR2 are SGHDN and FVKESK. This CDR3 is 16 amino acids long. The time point: sample taken at primary tumor resection. Whole RNA from tumor, nontumor lung or frozen PBMC was sequenced unsorted. The donors were 55 to 80 patients with non-small cell lung cancer that was early-stage and untreated. This clonotype appeared many times. As yet, its antigen is unknown.

The sample was PBMCs, taken at surgery. This sequence was found in a male donor with early-stage non-small cell lung cancer. This rearrangement joins TRBV14 to TRBJ1-1, with 8 nucleotides matching TRBD1. The CDR3 coding sequence is TGTGCCAGCAGCCCAACCAGGGGGCTGGGGACCACTGAAGCTTTCTTT. Amino acids: CASSPTRGLGTTEAFF.